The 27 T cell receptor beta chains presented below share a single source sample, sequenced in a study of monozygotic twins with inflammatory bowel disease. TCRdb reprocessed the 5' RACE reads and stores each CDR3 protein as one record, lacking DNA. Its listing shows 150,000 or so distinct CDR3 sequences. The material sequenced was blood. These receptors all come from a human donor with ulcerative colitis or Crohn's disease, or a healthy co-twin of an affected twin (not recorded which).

CDR3 residues: CATSRDLGDQPQHF. This chain connects TRBV15 to TRBJ1-5; the TRBD1 assignment by TCRdb is unverifiable without DNA. Germline loops: CDR1 LNHNV, CDR2 YYDKDF (reference sequence). CDR3 length: 14 amino acids.

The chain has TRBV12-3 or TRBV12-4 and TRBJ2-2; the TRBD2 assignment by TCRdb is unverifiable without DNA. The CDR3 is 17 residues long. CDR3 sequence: CASSLRRGGRITGELFF.

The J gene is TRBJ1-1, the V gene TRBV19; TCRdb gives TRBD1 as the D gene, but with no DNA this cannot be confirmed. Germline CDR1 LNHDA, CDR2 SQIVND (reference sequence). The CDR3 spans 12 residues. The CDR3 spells CASSLAGIEAFF.

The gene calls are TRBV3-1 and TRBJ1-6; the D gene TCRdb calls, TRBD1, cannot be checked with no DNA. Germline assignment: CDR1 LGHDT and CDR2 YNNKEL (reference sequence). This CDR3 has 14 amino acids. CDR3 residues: CASSQQGGYSPLHF.

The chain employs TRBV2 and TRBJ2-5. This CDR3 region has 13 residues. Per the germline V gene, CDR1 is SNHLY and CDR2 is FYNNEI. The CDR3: CASSETVKGTQYF.

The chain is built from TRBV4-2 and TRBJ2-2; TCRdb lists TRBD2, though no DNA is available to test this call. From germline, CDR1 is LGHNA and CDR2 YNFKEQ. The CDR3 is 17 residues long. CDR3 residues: CASSQSSGRANTGELFF.

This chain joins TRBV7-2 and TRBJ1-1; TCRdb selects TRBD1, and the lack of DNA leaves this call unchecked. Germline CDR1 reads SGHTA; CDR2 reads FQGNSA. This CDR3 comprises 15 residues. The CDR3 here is CASSPMGGRNTEAFF.

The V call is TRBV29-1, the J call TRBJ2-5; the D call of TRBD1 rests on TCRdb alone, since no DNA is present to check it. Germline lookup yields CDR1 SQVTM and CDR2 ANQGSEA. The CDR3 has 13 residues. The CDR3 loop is CSARWTGSETQYF.

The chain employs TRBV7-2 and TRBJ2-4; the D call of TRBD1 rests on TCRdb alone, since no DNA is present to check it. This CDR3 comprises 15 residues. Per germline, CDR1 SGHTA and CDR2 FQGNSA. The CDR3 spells CASRRDTTRGNIQYF.

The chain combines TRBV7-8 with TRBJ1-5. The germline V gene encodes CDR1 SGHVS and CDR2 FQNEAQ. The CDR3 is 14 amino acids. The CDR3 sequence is CASSLGNDYQPQHF.

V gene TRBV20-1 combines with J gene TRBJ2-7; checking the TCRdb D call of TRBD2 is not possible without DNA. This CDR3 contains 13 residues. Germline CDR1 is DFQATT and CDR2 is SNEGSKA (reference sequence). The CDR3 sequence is CSATNLAGDEQYF.

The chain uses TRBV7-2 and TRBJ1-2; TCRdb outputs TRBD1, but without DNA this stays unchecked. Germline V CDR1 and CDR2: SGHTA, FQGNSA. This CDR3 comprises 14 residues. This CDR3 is CASSKGQSGGGYTF.

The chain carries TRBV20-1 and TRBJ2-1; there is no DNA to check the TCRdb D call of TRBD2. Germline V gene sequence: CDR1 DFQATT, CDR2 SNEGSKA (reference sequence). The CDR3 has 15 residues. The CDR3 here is CSGLRVGWKNNEQFF.

CDR3 region: CASSLGPDIEAFF. V is TRBV5-1 and J is TRBJ1-1. The CDR3 spans 13 residues. The V gene's germline CDR1 is SGHRS and CDR2 YFSETQ.

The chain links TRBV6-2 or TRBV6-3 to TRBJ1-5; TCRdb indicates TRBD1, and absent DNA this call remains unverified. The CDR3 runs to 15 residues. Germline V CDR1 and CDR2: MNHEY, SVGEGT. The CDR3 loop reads CASSYSGGLNQPQHF.

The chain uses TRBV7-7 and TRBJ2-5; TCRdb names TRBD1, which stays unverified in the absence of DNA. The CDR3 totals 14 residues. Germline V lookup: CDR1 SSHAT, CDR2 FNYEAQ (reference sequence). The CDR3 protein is CASSLRPRRETQYF.

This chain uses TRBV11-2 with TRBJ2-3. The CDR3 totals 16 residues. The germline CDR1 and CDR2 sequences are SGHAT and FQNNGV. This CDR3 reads CASSLVRHLSTDTQYF.

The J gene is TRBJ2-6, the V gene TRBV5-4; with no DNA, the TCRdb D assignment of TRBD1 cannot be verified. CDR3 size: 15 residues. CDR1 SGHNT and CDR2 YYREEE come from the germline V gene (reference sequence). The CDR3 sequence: CASSLGGPGANVLTF.

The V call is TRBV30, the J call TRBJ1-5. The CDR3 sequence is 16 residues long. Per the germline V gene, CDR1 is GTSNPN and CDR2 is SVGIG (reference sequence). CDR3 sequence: CAWSVFRGIGNQPQHF.

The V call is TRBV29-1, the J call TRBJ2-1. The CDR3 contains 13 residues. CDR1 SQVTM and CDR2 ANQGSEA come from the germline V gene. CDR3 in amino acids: CSVGGGSYNEQFF.

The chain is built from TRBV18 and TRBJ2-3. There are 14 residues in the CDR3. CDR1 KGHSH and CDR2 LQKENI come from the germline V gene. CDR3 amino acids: CASSPRQISDTQYF.

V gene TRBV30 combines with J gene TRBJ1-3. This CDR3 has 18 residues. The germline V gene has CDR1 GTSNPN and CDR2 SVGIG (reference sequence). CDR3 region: CAWSVLLLLPSSGNTIYF.

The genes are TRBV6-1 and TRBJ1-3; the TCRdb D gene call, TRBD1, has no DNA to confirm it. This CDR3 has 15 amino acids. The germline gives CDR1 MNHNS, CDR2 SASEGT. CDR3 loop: CASSPQGARGYTIYF.

CDR3 sequence reads: CAGRKDRHLYEQYF. The chain is built from TRBV2 and TRBJ2-7; TCRdb's D call, TRBD1, is unchecked because there is no DNA. Looked up from germline, CDR1 is SNHLY and CDR2 is FYNNEI. The CDR3 length is 14 residues.

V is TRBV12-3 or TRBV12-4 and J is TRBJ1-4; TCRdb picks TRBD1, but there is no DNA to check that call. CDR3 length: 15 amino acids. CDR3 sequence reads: CASSFDGGLGEKLFF.

CDR3 amino acids: CATSQGEIGQPQHF. J is TRBJ1-5 and V is TRBV6-2 or TRBV6-3; without DNA, the TCRdb call of TRBD1 cannot be checked. Germline CDR1 MNHEY, CDR2 SVGEGT. The CDR3 has 14 residues.

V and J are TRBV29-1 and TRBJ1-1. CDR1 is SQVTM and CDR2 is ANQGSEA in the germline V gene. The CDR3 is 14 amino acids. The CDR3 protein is CSVDLPGGPTEAFF.